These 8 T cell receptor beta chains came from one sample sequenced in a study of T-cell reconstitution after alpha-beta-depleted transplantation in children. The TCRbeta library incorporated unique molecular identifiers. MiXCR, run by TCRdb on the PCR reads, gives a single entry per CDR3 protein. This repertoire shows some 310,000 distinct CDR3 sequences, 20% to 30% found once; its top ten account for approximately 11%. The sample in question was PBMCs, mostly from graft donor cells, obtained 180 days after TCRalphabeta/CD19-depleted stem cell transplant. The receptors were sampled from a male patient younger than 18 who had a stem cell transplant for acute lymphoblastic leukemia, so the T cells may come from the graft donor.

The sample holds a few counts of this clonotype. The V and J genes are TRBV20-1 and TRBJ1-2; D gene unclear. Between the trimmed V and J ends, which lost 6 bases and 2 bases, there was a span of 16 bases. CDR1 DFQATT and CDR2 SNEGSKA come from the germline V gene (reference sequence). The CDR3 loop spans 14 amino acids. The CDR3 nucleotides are TGCAGTGCCTATTTAGTGCGCCACAACTATGGCTACACCTTC. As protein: CSAYLVRHNYGYTF.

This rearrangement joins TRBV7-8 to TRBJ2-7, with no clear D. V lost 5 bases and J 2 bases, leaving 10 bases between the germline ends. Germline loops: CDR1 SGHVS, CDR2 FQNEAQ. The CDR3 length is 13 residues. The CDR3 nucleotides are TGTGCCAGCAGCCAAAGTGCACCCTACGAGCAGTACTTC. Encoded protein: CASSQSAPYEQYF.

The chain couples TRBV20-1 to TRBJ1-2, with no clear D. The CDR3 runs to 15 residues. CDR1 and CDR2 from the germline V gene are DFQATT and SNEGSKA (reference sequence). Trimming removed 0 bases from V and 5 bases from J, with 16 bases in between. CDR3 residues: CSARDGGLLWYGYTF. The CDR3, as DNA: TGCAGTGCTAGAGATGGCGGGCTGCTCTGGTATGGCTACACCTTC.

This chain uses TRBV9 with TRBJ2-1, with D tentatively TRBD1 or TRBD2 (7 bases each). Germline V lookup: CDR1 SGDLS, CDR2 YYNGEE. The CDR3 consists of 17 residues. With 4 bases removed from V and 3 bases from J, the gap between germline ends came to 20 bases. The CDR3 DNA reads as TGTGCCAGCAGCCCTCTCGGGGCAGGGGGGGTCTACAATGAGCAGTTCTTC. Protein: CASSPLGAGGVYNEQFF.

The CDR3 loop reads CASSWGNEQYF. The CDR3 coding sequence is TGCGCCAGCAGCTGGGGTAACGAGCAGTACTTC. The chain carries TRBV5-1 and TRBJ2-7; D is uncertain. Germline V gene sequence: CDR1 SGHRS, CDR2 YFSETQ. V was pared by 3 bases and J by 5 bases, with 6 bases between. The CDR3 totals 11 residues.

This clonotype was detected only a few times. CDR3 protein: CSAERVGETQYF. CDR3 nucleotide sequence: TGCAGTGCTGAGAGGGTGGGGGAGACCCAGTACTTC. The rearrangement links TRBV20-1 to TRBJ2-5, with D tentatively TRBD2 (5 bases). This CDR3 region has 12 residues. Trimming pared 5 bases from V and 5 bases from J, leaving 12 bases between. CDR1 is DFQATT and CDR2 is SNEGSKA in the germline V gene (reference sequence).

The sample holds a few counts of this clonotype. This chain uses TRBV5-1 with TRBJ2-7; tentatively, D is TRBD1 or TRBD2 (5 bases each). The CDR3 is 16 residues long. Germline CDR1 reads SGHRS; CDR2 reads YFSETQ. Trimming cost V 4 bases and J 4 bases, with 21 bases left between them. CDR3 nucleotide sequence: TGCGCCAGCAGCCGGGATACGACACCCAAGGGGTACGAGCAGTACTTC. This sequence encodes CASSRDTTPKGYEQYF.

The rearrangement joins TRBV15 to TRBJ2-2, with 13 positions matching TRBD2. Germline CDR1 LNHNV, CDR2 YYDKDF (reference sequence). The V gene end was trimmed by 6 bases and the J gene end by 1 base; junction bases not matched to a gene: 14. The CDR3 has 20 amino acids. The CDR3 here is CATSRPPGLAGVRNTGELFF. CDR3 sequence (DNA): TGTGCCACCAGTCGGCCCCCTGGACTAGCGGGAGTTCGGAACACCGGGGAGCTGTTTTTT.